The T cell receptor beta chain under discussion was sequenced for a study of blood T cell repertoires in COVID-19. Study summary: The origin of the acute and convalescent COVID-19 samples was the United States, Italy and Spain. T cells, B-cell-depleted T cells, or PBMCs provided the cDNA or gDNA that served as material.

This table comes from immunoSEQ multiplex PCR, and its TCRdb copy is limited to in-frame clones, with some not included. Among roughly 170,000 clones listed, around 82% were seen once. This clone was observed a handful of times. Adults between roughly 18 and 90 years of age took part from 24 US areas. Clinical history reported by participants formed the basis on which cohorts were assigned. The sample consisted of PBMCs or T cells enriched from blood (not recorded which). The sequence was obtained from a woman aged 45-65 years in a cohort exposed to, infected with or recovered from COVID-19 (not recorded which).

The DNA for the CDR3 is TGTGCCAGCAGCCCCCAGGGACTAGCGGGGCAAGAGACCCAGTACTTC. It codes for CASSPQGLAGQETQYF. The gene calls are TRBV7-3 and TRBJ2-5; 13 nucleotides line up with TRBD2. J was trimmed by 2 bases and V by 5 bases; bases with no gene match: 5. Germline CDR1 SGHTA, CDR2 FQGTGA. There are 16 residues in the CDR3.